Below, 13 T cell receptor beta chains from the same sample are listed, as sequenced in a study of T-cell reconstitution after alpha-beta-depleted transplantation in children. Unique molecular identifiers featured in how the TCRbeta library was prepared. TCRdb re-derived calls from the PCR reads in MiXCR, one entry per CDR3 protein. The sample records about 980,000 distinct CDR3 sequences, 25% to 30% being singletons. Source: PBMCs, mostly from graft donor cells, taken 360 days after TCRalphabeta/CD19-depleted stem cell transplant. The source is a boy in the first two years of life who had a stem cell transplant for SCID, so the T cells may come from the graft donor.

V is TRBV20-1 and J is TRBJ1-1; 8 bases fit TRBD1. The V gene end was trimmed by 6 bases and the J gene end by 4 bases; junction bases not matched to a gene: 10. Looked up from germline, CDR1 is DFQATT and CDR2 is SNEGSKA (reference sequence). The CDR3 sequence is 14 residues long. The CDR3 sequence: CSALGHTGGTEAFF. CDR3 in DNA: TGCAGTGCCCTAGGTCACACAGGGGGCACTGAAGCTTTCTTT.

In its sample, this clonotype was seen a few times. V usage is TRBV10-3 and J usage is TRBJ1-5, with unresolved D. The CDR3 sequence is 13 residues long. The V and J ends lost 2 bases and 8 bases respectively, with 10 bases between them. CDR1 ENHRY and CDR2 SYGVKD come from the germline V gene. The CDR3 DNA sequence: TGTGCCATCAGTGAGGGCAGTTGGAAGCCCCAGCATTTT. It codes for CAISEGSWKPQHF.

This clonotype was picked up one time. The genes are TRBV20-1 and TRBJ2-3, with TRBD2 matching 7 bases. Germline assignment: CDR1 DFQATT and CDR2 SNEGSKA (reference sequence). The CDR3 totals 14 residues. Trimming at V came to 5 bases and at J to 0 bases, leaving 5 bases not matched to a gene. CDR3 protein: CSAQAGSSTDTQYF. CDR3 DNA sequence: TGCAGTGCTCAAGCGGGGTCGAGCACAGATACGCAGTATTTT.

J is TRBJ1-1 and V is TRBV20-1; D gene ambiguous. The V gene lost 3 bases and the J gene lost 4 bases, with 9 bases spanning the gap. Germline V gene lookup returns CDR1 DFQATT and CDR2 SNEGSKA (reference sequence). This CDR3 region has 12 residues. The CDR3 loop reads CSASPGPTEAFF. DNA for the CDR3: TGCAGTGCTAGCCCGGGCCCCACTGAAGCTTTCTTT.

The chain uses TRBV29-1 and TRBJ1-2; TRBD1 matches 10 bases. CDR1 and CDR2 from the germline V gene are SQVTM and ANQGSEA. The CDR3 extends over 15 amino acids. The J segment lost 4 bases and the V segment lost 7 bases, leaving 12 bases of the junction unmatched. The CDR3 coding sequence is TGCAGCGCCGTCCGGGACAGGGGAATTCCCTATGGCTACACCTTC. It codes for CSAVRDRGIPYGYTF.

This chain uses TRBV4-2 with TRBJ2-6; 11 bases match TRBD1. CDR3 size: 19 residues. Per the germline V gene, CDR1 is LGHNA and CDR2 is YNFKEQ. The ends lost 0 bases at V and 2 bases at J; junction bases unmatched: 6. The DNA of the CDR3 is TGTGCCAGCAGCCAAGATCTCGGGGACAGGGGGACTGGGGCCAACGTCCTGACTTTC. Amino acids: CASSQDLGDRGTGANVLTF.

This clonotype appeared many times. The chain recombines TRBV20-1 with TRBJ2-2; maybe TRBD1 (5 bases). CDR1 DFQATT and CDR2 SNEGSKA come from the germline V gene (reference sequence). V shed 4 bases and J shed 6 bases, with 12 bases lying between them. The CDR3 sequence is 13 residues long. CDR3 region: CSAKGFKAGELFF. In DNA form, the CDR3 reads TGCAGTGCTAAGGGGTTCAAAGCCGGGGAGCTGTTTTTT.

This clonotype was seen a handful of times. The CDR3 sequence is CASSQITDYEQYF. For the CDR3, the DNA is TGTGCCAGCAGCCAAATCACAGACTACGAGCAGTACTTC. This rearrangement joins TRBV3-1 to TRBJ2-7; D unresolved. CDR1 is LGHDT and CDR2 is YNNKEL in the germline V gene (reference sequence). The CDR3 totals 13 residues. The germline V and J ends were trimmed by 2 bases and 3 bases, with 8 bases remaining between them.

This chain connects TRBV7-9 to TRBJ2-5; TRBD1 matches at 7 bases. CDR3 length: 16 residues. V lost 5 bases, J lost 0 bases, and 9 bases stayed unmatched. Germline CDR1 is SEHNR and CDR2 is FQNEAQ (reference sequence). The CDR3 is CASSLDREWNQETQYF. For the CDR3, the DNA is TGTGCCAGCAGCCTAGACAGGGAGTGGAACCAAGAGACCCAGTACTTC.

This clonotype appeared a few times. V gene TRBV12-3 or TRBV12-4 combines with J gene TRBJ2-5; 11 positions match TRBD1. Germline trimming cut 4 bases from V and 2 bases from J; bases unmatched to any gene: 3. This CDR3 region has 15 residues. The CDR3, as DNA: TGTGCCAGCAGTTCCGGGACAGGGGGACAAGAGACCCAGTACTTC. Protein sequence: CASSSGTGGQETQYF.

This clonotype was counted at least ten times. The genes are TRBV28 and TRBJ1-1; possible D gene TRBD1, 6 bases. The CDR3 runs 18 residues. V shed 4 bases and J shed 0 bases, with 21 bases lying between them. Germline loops: CDR1 MDHEN, CDR2 SYDVKM. In nucleotides, the CDR3 is TGTGCCAGCAGTTCGTATATCGTCGCGGGGGCGATGAACACTGAAGCTTTCTTT. Translating it yields CASSSYIVAGAMNTEAFF.

This rearrangement joins TRBV4-3 to TRBJ2-2, with D possibly called TRBD1 or TRBD2 (5 bases each). Germline CDR1 and CDR2: LGHNA and YSLEER. The V end was cut by 0 bases, the J end by 2 bases, with 13 bases between. This CDR3 contains 17 residues. The CDR3, as DNA: TGCGCCAGCAGCCAAGATCGAGGGACCCCCAACACCGGGGAGCTGTTTTTT. Amino acids: CASSQDRGTPNTGELFF.

Ten or more counts support this clonotype. The chain is built from TRBV9 and TRBJ2-2; 8 positions agree with TRBD2. The junction had 4 bases not matched to a gene; V was cut back by 0 bases and J by 3 bases. Germline assignment: CDR1 SGDLS and CDR2 YYNGEE. This CDR3 has 16 residues. This CDR3 is CASSVAGTSYTGELFF. In nucleotides, the CDR3 is TGTGCCAGCAGCGTAGCTGGGACTAGTTACACCGGGGAGCTGTTTTTT.